One sample yielded the 14 T cell receptor beta chains listed below, sequenced in a study of blood T cell repertoires in COVID-19. Sequenced by immunoSEQ multiplex PCR; TCRdb stores in-frame clones only, minus some. The sample includes under 300,000 clones, 89% of them seen just once. The sample comprised peripheral blood. Receptor source: a middle-aged woman who had recovered from COVID-19.

The chain links TRBV5-4 to TRBJ1-5; TRBD1 is a possible D gene (5 bases). The CDR3 runs 12 residues. Germline-derived CDR1 and CDR2 are SGHNT and YYREEE (reference sequence). The V end was cut by 4 bases, the J end by 6 bases, with 8 bases between. CDR3 sequence: CASSQDSQPQHF. CDR3 DNA sequence: TGTGCCAGCAGCCAAGACAGTCAGCCCCAGCATTTT. Full variable domain (outside the CDR3, taken from reference TRBV5-4 and TRBJ1-5): ETGVTQSPTHLIKTRGQQVTLRCSSQSGHNTVSWYQQALGQGPQFIFQYYREEENGRGNFPPRFSGLQFPNYSSELNVNALELDDSALYLCASSQDSQPQHFGDGTRLSIL.

This clone was picked up one time. J is TRBJ2-1 and V is TRBV5-4, with 10 bases that match TRBD2. The V gene end was trimmed by 5 bases and the J gene end by 6 bases; junction bases not matched to a gene: 2. Germline CDR1 and CDR2: SGHNT and YYREEE (reference sequence). The CDR3 has 13 residues. CDR3 amino acids: CASRASGSNEQFF. The CDR3 DNA reads as TGTGCCAGCAGGGCTAGCGGGAGCAATGAGCAGTTCTTC.

The V and J genes are TRBV15 and TRBJ2-1; a weak D match, TRBD1 (6 bases). Germline lookup yields CDR1 LNHNV and CDR2 YYDKDF (reference sequence). V lost 5 bases to trimming and J lost 3 bases, with 14 bases between them. The CDR3 has 15 residues. For the CDR3, the DNA is TGTGCCACCAGCCCGGACAGACTGCACTACAATGAGCAGTTCTTC. Protein product: CATSPDRLHYNEQFF.

The rearrangement uses TRBV21-1 and TRBJ2-3; the table gives TRBD2 as D, unverified against the DNA. TRBV21-1 is an annotated pseudogene. This CDR3 is 14 amino acids long. The CDR3 sequence is CASIQRGGTDTQYF. Written as DNA, the CDR3 is TGTGCCAGCATACAGCGGGGGGGCACAGATACGCAGTATTTT.

The genes are TRBV10-3 and TRBJ2-3; TRBD2 matches at 16 bases. J gave up 1 base and V 5 bases, and 3 bases lay outside the gene matches. Germline loops: CDR1 ENHRY, CDR2 SYGVKD. The CDR3 spans 17 residues. CDR3 nucleotide sequence: TGTGCCATCAGTCCGGGGACTAGCGGGGGGGGCACAGATACGCAGTATTTT. It translates to CAISPGTSGGGTDTQYF.

The chain joins TRBV7-7 to TRBJ1-6, with D possibly TRBD1 on 5 matching bases. Germline V gene sequence: CDR1 SSHAT, CDR2 FNYEAQ (reference sequence). Trimming left V 5 bases short and J 0 bases short, with 14 bases between. The CDR3 is made up of 17 amino acids. The CDR3 sequence is CASSTGGVGSYNSPLHF. CDR3 in DNA: TGTGCCAGCAGCACAGGTGGGGTTGGCTCCTATAATTCACCCCTCCACTTT.

V is TRBV9 and J is TRBJ2-1, with TRBD2 matching 10 bases. The V gene's germline CDR1 is SGDLS and CDR2 YYNGEE. V lost 0 bases, J lost 5 bases, and 5 bases stayed unmatched. CDR3 size: 16 residues. The CDR3 DNA reads as TGTGCCAGCAGCGTAGGGCCAGCGGGGGGGGACAATGAGCAGTTCTTC. It yields the protein CASSVGPAGGDNEQFF.

This clone was seen once. The J gene is TRBJ2-7, the V gene TRBV6-2 or TRBV6-3, with D possibly being TRBD1 (5 bases). The CDR3 totals 15 residues. V dropped 0 bases and J dropped 4 bases, with 13 bases sitting between them. Germline loops: CDR1 MNHEY, CDR2 SVGEGT. This CDR3 reads CASSYSLGRQYEQYV. CDR3 in DNA: TGTGCCAGCAGTTACTCCCTGGGGCGGCAATACGAGCAGTACGTC.

CDR3 sequence: CASLAGNTGELFF. The CDR3 nucleotides are TGCGCCAGCTTGGCGGGGAACACCGGGGAGCTGTTTTTT. The J gene is TRBJ2-2, the V gene TRBV10-2; a weak D match, TRBD2 (5 bases). Trimming left V 8 bases short and J 1 base short, with 8 bases between. The CDR3 sequence is 13 residues long. From germline, CDR1 is WSHSY and CDR2 SAAADI.

The chain has TRBV14 and TRBJ2-7; 10 bases are shared with TRBD2. Germline CDR1 and CDR2: SGHDN and FVKESK. With 1 base clipped from V and 5 bases from J, the junction kept 11 bases outside the gene matches. The CDR3 is 17 amino acids. Here the CDR3 reads CASSQVFWLAGAHEQYV. In nucleotides, the CDR3 is TGTGCCAGCAGCCAAGTGTTTTGGCTAGCGGGAGCCCACGAGCAGTACGTC.

In this sample, this clone turned up once. The chain joins TRBV19 to TRBJ2-3, with D possibly being TRBD2 (5 bases). Germline CDR1 and CDR2: LNHDA and SQIVND (reference sequence). The CDR3 covers 16 residues. V was trimmed by 3 bases and J by 3 bases, leaving 16 bases between them. CDR3 nucleotides: TGTGCCAGTAGTATGGGCCCTTGGGGAGAAACAGATACGCAGTATTTT. This translates into CASSMGPWGETDTQYF.

The chain uses TRBV7-2 and TRBJ2-1; 9 nucleotides align to TRBD2. The CDR3 totals 15 residues. Germline values: CDR1 SGHTA, CDR2 FQGNSA. The ends lost 1 base at V and 4 bases at J; junction bases unmatched: 2. CDR3 sequence reads: CASSLVAGVYNEQFF. Written as DNA, the CDR3 is TGTGCCAGCAGCTTAGTAGCGGGGGTTTACAATGAGCAGTTCTTC.

The chain uses TRBV9 and TRBJ2-3; 9 nucleotides agree with TRBD2. With V trimmed by 7 bases and J by 4 bases, 10 bases remained unmatched. Germline V gene lookup returns CDR1 SGDLS and CDR2 YYNGEE. This CDR3 has 15 residues. For the CDR3, the DNA is TGTGCCAGCGGAATAGCGGGAGATCAGGCAGATACGCAGTATTTT. Its translation: CASGIAGDQADTQYF.

This chain uses TRBV15 with TRBJ1-4; TRBD1 aligns across 7 bases. Per germline, CDR1 LNHNV and CDR2 YYDKDF (reference sequence). V lost 4 bases to trimming and J lost 0 bases; unmatched junction nucleotides: 14. The CDR3 runs 19 residues. The CDR3 sequence: CATSTQGRSLTPTNEKLFF. CDR3 nucleotides: TGTGCCACCAGCACACAGGGGCGCTCTCTAACCCCAACTAATGAAAAACTGTTTTTT.